The TCR beta chain described here comes from a study of human T cells and chemical hapten exposure (dated by TCRdb to about 2021). For context, the study as a whole: The libraries were sequenced as a pool, and the TCR yield per sample differed mostly because of small variations in library volumes within the pool. This study followed changes in the peripheral blood TCR repertoire in vivo during primary and secondary sensitization of alopecia patients to the hapten diphenylcyclopropenone (DPC). From each blood RNA sample, both TCR alpha and TCR beta chains were sequenced. Points the paper makes about the study in general: After repeated subsampling, the strength of the expansion versus patch-test correlation and the threshold at which it became significant changed. The number of TCRs above 1 in 1000 frequency did not change with DPC sensitization; there was no evidence of global repertoire structure alterations.

Receptor amplification or capture employed 5' RACE. Sequencing instrument: Illumina MiSeq. During library preparation, unique molecular identifiers were attached to individual cDNA molecules so that TCRs could be counted quantitatively and reproducibly. On the authors' methods: The median number of TCRs per sample was some 100,000, ranging from about 20,000 to 750,000. V, J and CDR3 annotation of the TCR reads was carried out using the Decombinator software suite. Every sample was subsampled to the same number of TCRs (28,000) for the PS versus PT1 abundance plots. Expanded TCRs were defined as absent before sensitization and observed at least eight times at the 2-week time point. Using fastp at Q25 and MiXCR, TCRdb reprocessed the public reads and kept productive beta chains. Every entry covers one CDR3 protein and lists the most common genes and DNA from its rows. The V and J calls were determined by TCRdb, not by the authors. The sample data list more than 140,000 distinct CDR3 sequences, and about 4% of these were observed just once. Jointly, the top ten make up around 1.5% of the sample.

This clonotype was detected many times. What antigen it recognizes has not been identified. One base away there is no much larger clone; base qualities are not given. According to the germline V gene, CDR1 reads SGHRS and CDR2 reads YFSETQ. Reading from cysteine to phenylalanine, the CDR3 counts 15 amino acids. The read is trimmed to its CDR3 DNA, 45 bases read in frame from base 1. The V and J ends are trimmed by 4 bases and 1 base, leaving 11 bases between them. Total RNA was extracted from unfractionated whole blood that had been collected in Tempus Blood RNA tubes. Five or six healthy volunteers were used as TCR sequencing controls and were bled at day 0, 2 weeks and 6 weeks.

The sequence came from a female donor in good health. Recombination joined TRBV5-1 with TRBJ2-2; the best D guess is TRBD1, with 6 bases matching. The nucleotides are TGCGCCAGCAGCCCGCTACAGGGGAACACCGGGGAGCTGTTTTTT. This is translated as CASSPLQGNTGELFF.